This T cell receptor beta chain was obtained from a study of HIV-infected children after antiretroviral therapy interruption. The germline V and J ends were trimmed by 7 bases and 3 bases, with 13 bases remaining between them. The CDR3 extends over 13 amino acids. Germline-derived CDR1 and CDR2 are SNHLY and FYNNEI. RNA-based 3' RACE libraries used unique molecular identifiers. TCRdb recomputed calls from the 3' RACE reads with MiXCR, one row per CDR3 protein. This sample has around 47,000 distinct CDR3 sequences, with more than 3.5% found just once. This clonotype occurred many times. This sample's treatment: PENTA 11 planned treatment interruption arm or continuous ART arm.

The chain uses TRBV2 and TRBJ2-7; a weak D match, TRBD1 (6 bases). This clonotype was obtained from a pool of human donors with HIV. The sample was CD45RA+ CD4+ T cells from PBMCs, pooled from several time points, taken from a donor given antiretroviral therapy, either interrupted or continuous. The subset is: naive CD4+ CD45RA+ CD45RO- T cells. The CDR3 reads CASTPDRLYEQYF. CDR3 nucleotide sequence: TGTGCCAGCACCCCGGACAGACTCTACGAGCAGTACTTC. Together with reference TRBV2 and TRBJ2-7, the CDR3 gives the full variable domain: EPEVTQTPSHQVTQMGQEVILRCVPISNHLYFYWYRQILGQKVEFLVSFYNNEISEKSEIFDDQFSVERPDGSNFTLKIRSTKLEDSAMYFCASTPDRLYEQYFGPGTRLTVT.